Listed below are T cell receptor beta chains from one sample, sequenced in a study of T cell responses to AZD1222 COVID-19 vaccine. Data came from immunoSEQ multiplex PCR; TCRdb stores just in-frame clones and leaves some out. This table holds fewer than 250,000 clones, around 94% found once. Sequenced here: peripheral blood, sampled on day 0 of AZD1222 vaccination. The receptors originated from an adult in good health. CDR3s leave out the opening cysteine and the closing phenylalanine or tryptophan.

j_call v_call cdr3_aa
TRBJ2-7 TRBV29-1 SVEPWGEGYEQY
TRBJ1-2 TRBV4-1 ASSSGTDLVLYGYT
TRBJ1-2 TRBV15 ATSRDRPENYGYT
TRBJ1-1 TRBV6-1 ASSENGWSTEAF
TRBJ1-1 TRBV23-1 ASSQSLEIAGRTNTEAF
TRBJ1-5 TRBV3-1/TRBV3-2 ASSQGTVEGTPQH
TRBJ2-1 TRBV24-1 ATSAYNEQF
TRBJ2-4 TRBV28 ASNSQGARDIQY
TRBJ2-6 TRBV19 ASTYGASGANVLT
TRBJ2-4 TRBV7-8 ASSLAPGTGAKNIQY
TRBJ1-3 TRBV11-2 ASSPQGSGNTIY
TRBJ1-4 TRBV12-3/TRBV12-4 ASNLQGNEKLF